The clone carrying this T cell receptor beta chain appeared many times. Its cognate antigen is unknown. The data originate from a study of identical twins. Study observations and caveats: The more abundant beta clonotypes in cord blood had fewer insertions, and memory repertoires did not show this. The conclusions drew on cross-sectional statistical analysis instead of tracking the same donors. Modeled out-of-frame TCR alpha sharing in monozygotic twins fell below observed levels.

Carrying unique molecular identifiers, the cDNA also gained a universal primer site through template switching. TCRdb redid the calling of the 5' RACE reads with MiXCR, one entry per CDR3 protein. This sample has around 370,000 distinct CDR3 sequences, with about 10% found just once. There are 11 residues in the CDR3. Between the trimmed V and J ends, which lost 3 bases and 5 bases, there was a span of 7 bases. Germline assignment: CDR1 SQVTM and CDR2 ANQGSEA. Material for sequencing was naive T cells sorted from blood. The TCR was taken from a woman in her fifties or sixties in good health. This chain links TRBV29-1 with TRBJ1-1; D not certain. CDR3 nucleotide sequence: TGCAGCGTTGACACCGGGACTGAAGCTTTCTTT. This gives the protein CSVDTGTEAFF. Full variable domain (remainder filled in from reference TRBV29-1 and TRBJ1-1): SAVISQKPSRDICQRGTSLTIQCQVDSQVTMMFWYRQQPGQSLTLIATANQGSEATYESGFVIDKFPISRPNLTFSTLTVSNMSPEDSSIYLCSVDTGTEAFFGQGTRLTVV.